What follows is one T cell receptor beta chain and its context. The sample is drawn from a study of T cell changes during pregnancy in multiple sclerosis. TCRdb's copy holds only in-frame clones and misses some; the assay was immunoSEQ multiplex PCR. The repertoire holds some 59,000 clones, with approximately 91% as singletons. The V end lost 10 bases, the J end lost 8 bases, and 14 bases lay between the germline ends. The CDR3 consists of 11 residues. The germline V gene encodes CDR1 MDHEN and CDR2 SYDVKM. The material was peripheral blood, obtained in the second trimester of pregnancy. This clonotype was obtained from a female donor with multiple sclerosis, enrolled in a pregnancy study. The chain uses TRBV28 and TRBJ1-2, with D uncertain. The CDR3 here is CATGIGIGYTF. Here the CDR3 DNA reads TGTGCCACCGGGATAGGGATCGGCTACACCTTC.